This passage covers 6 T cell receptor beta chains from one sample sequenced in a study of breast tumors, draining lymph nodes, adjacent tissues. The lymph nodes were axillary draining lymph nodes from breast cancer patients. A single record per CDR3 protein comes from TCRdb applying MiXCR to the multiplex PCR reads. The sample lists about 94,000 distinct CDR3 sequences; approximately 30% were seen once. Sequencing was carried out using axillary lymph node tissue. The origin of the receptors is a female donor with breast cancer. Some clones in this sample may be carry-over from other donors' samples.

This clonotype was counted at least ten times. The chain combines TRBV7-2 with TRBJ2-7, with no clear D. The V gene lost 1 base and the J gene lost 3 bases, with 7 bases spanning the gap. The CDR3 is 13 amino acids. The germline gives CDR1 SGHTA, CDR2 FQGNSA. The CDR3 loop is CASSLGSFYEQYF. The CDR3 nucleotides read TGTGCCAGCAGCTTAGGGAGCTTCTACGAGCAGTACTTC.

In its sample, this clonotype was seen many times. Given a much more abundant clone one base away, this may be a read error. V and J are TRBV11-2 and TRBJ2-7; D gene uncertain. Germline loops: CDR1 SGHAT, CDR2 FQNNGV. V was shortened by 0 bases and J by 2 bases, with 8 bases between the two germline ends. CDR3 size: 14 residues. Here the CDR3 reads CASSLDRLPYEQYF. The CDR3 DNA follows: TGTGCCAGCAGCTTAGATCGCCTACCCTACGAGCAGTACTTC.

This clonotype was counted many times. The chain couples TRBV28 to TRBJ1-6, with D hard to call. In germline, CDR1 is MDHEN, CDR2 SYDVKM. The V gene lost 8 bases and the J gene lost 5 bases, with 10 bases spanning the gap. The CDR3 has 13 residues. The CDR3 loop is CASVGENNSPLHF. CDR3 bases: TGTGCCAGCGTCGGCGAGAATAATTCACCCCTCCACTTT.

The table lists this clonotype with many counts. The gene calls are TRBV18 and TRBJ2-5; 9 bases are a match to TRBD1. The ends lost 3 bases at V and 3 bases at J; junction bases unmatched: 8. Germline values: CDR1 KGHSH, CDR2 LQKENI. The CDR3 is made up of 16 amino acids. CDR3 coding DNA: TGTGCCAGCTCACCGGTGGACAGGGGTTGGGAAGAGACCCAGTACTTC. Translated, it gives CASSPVDRGWEETQYF.

This clonotype was detected many times. V gene TRBV11-2 combines with J gene TRBJ2-7; D not resolved. V was cut by 1 base and J by 6 bases, with 16 bases left in between. This CDR3 is built from 15 residues. Germline V gives CDR1 SGHAT, CDR2 FQNNGV. The CDR3 coding sequence is TGTGCCAGCAGCTTAGTTCAGTTCCCGCTCACCGAGCAGTACTTC. It translates to CASSLVQFPLTEQYF.

This clonotype was picked up one time. The chain's CDR3 is CASSSSGTGAGPQHF. The CDR3, as DNA: TGTGCCAGCAGCTCCTCCGGGACAGGGGCCGGTCCCCAGCATTTT. The rearrangement links TRBV11-3 to TRBJ1-5; the match to TRBD1 covers 10 bases. J was trimmed by 10 bases and V by 4 bases; bases with no gene match: 10. Germline assignment: CDR1 SGHNT and CDR2 YENEEA. The CDR3 consists of 15 residues.